The 18 T cell receptor beta chains presented below share a single source sample, sequenced in a study of T cell responses to AZD1222 COVID-19 vaccine. The data were produced by immunoSEQ multiplex PCR, yet TCRdb's version contains in-frame clones alone and is incomplete. The table records about 73,000 clones, approximately 89% of them present only once. The sequencing here drew on peripheral blood, taken on day 0 of AZD1222 vaccination. The receptors here all came from an adult in good health.

The chain combines TRBV10-3 with TRBJ2-5, with 9 nucleotides matching TRBD1. The germline V gene has CDR1 ENHRY and CDR2 SYGVKD. Trimming at V came to 8 bases and at J to 1 base, leaving 8 bases not matched to a gene. This CDR3 has 15 residues. CDR3 residues: CAIGGQGSAQETQYF. CDR3 in DNA: TGTGCCATCGGAGGACAGGGGTCCGCCCAAGAGACCCAGTACTTC.

The rearrangement links TRBV27 to TRBJ2-7; D possibly corresponds to TRBD2 (5 bases). CDR1 and CDR2 from the germline V gene are MNHEY and SMNVEV (reference sequence). V lost 5 bases, J lost 4 bases, and 15 bases lay in between. The CDR3 sequence is 14 residues long. Written as DNA, the CDR3 is TGTGCCAGCAGTACTCAGCGGTCGCGGTACGAGCAGTACTTC. The encoded protein is CASSTQRSRYEQYF.

The chain carries TRBV9 and TRBJ1-2, with 7 positions matching TRBD1. CDR3 length: 13 residues. Germline V gene lookup returns CDR1 SGDLS and CDR2 YYNGEE. J gave up 6 bases and V 2 bases, and 4 bases lay outside the gene matches. CDR3 amino acids: CASSVDRDNGYTF. The CDR3 DNA reads TGTGCCAGCAGCGTTGACAGGGATAATGGCTACACCTTC.

The V and J genes are TRBV2 and TRBJ2-3; D uncertain. The CDR3 length is 12 residues. V was shortened by 6 bases and J by 4 bases, with 8 bases between the two germline ends. The germline V gene has CDR1 SNHLY and CDR2 FYNNEI. The CDR3 region is CASSPSSDTQYF. CDR3 coding DNA: TGTGCCAGCAGCCCGTCCTCAGATACGCAGTATTTT.

The chain has TRBV15 and TRBJ2-7; D might be TRBD1 (5 bases). Germline CDR1 LNHNV, CDR2 YYDKDF (reference sequence). V was pared by 8 bases and J by 4 bases, with 15 bases between. The CDR3 runs 13 residues. As DNA, the CDR3 is TGTGCCACCGGGATGTCATCAGGGTACGAGCAGTACTTC. Its protein product is CATGMSSGYEQYF. The whole variable domain, filled in from reference TRBV15 and TRBJ2-7, reads DAMVIQNPRYQVTQFGKPVTLSCSQTLNHNVMYWYQQKSSQAPKLLFHYYDKDFNNEADTPDNFQSRRPNTSFCFLDIRSPGLGDTAMYLCATGMSSGYEQYFGPGTRLTVT.

The chain joins TRBV12-3 or TRBV12-4 to TRBJ1-2, with a weak D call TRBD1 (6 bases). There are 13 residues in the CDR3. Trimming took off 7 bases at V and 5 bases at J, with 14 bases between the two ends. In DNA, the CDR3 is TGTGCCAGCACCCCGGGGAGGGGGTATGGCTACACCTTC. Residues: CASTPGRGYGYTF.

The rearrangement joins TRBV24-1 to TRBJ2-7; tentative D call: TRBD2 (5 bases). Looked up from germline, CDR1 is KGHDR and CDR2 is SFDVKD. This CDR3 spans 12 amino acids. The germline V and J ends were trimmed by 12 bases and 5 bases, with 16 bases remaining between them. The CDR3 DNA reads as TGTGCCCCGCGGGCTAGGATCCACGAGCAGTACTTC. It encodes CAPRARIHEQYF.

V usage is TRBV28 and J usage is TRBJ1-2; weak D call: TRBD1 (5 bases). CDR1 and CDR2 (germline): MDHEN, SYDVKM. The CDR3 length is 17 residues. The V and J ends lost 2 bases and 4 bases respectively, with 20 bases between them. CDR3 coding DNA: TGTGCCAGCAGTTTAATCTCCAGGGCCCGAGAAACCTATGGCTACACCTTC. It is translated as CASSLISRARETYGYTF.

This clone was seen only a few times. The V call is TRBV10-2, the J call TRBJ2-7, with a possible D match to TRBD2 (5 bases). The germline V and J ends were trimmed by 2 bases and 0 bases, with 8 bases remaining between them. The V gene's germline CDR1 is WSHSY and CDR2 SAAADI. The CDR3 length is 14 residues. As DNA, the CDR3 is TGCGCCAGCAGTGAGGGACTCTTCTCCTACGAGCAGTACTTC. It translates to CASSEGLFSYEQYF.

The rearrangement joins TRBV19 to TRBJ1-2; D uncertain. This CDR3 comprises 15 residues. In germline, CDR1 is LNHDA, CDR2 SQIVND (reference sequence). V was cut by 3 bases and J by 4 bases, with 15 bases left in between. In nucleotides, the CDR3 is TGTGCCAGTAGTATCTGGCGACGCGGCGTCTATGGCTACACCTTC. Its protein is CASSIWRRGVYGYTF. Based on the CDR3 plus reference TRBV19 and TRBJ1-2, the full variable domain is DGGITQSPKYLFRKEGQNVTLSCEQNLNHDAMYWYRQDPGQGLRLIYYSQIVNDFQKGDIAEGYSVSREKKESFPLTVTSAQKNPTAFYLCASSIWRRGVYGYTFGSGTRLTVV.

The rearrangement uses TRBV28 and TRBJ1-2; weak D call: TRBD1 (5 bases). CDR1 and CDR2 from the germline V gene are MDHEN and SYDVKM. Deletions cut 1 base from V and 7 bases from J, with 7 bases between. This CDR3 spans 12 amino acids. The CDR3 is CASSLFQGGYTF. The DNA of the CDR3 is TGTGCCAGCAGTTTATTCCAGGGTGGCTACACCTTC.

The chain carries TRBV6-1 and TRBJ2-1, with 8 bases matching TRBD1. The germline V gene has CDR1 MNHNS and CDR2 SASEGT. This CDR3 spans 16 amino acids. Trimming at V came to 0 bases and at J to 5 bases, leaving 6 bases not matched to a gene. In DNA, the CDR3 is TGTGCCAGCAGTGAAGCGACAGGGGCCTTTAACAATGAGCAGTTCTTC. Its translation is CASSEATGAFNNEQFF.

The J gene is TRBJ1-6, the V gene TRBV6-5; D perhaps matches TRBD1 (5 bases). Germline CDR1 is MNHEY and CDR2 is SVGAGI. CDR3 length: 13 residues. Trimming pared 4 bases from V and 13 bases from J, leaving 14 bases between. CDR3 residues: CASSFGAREPLHF. CDR3 DNA sequence: TGTGCCAGCAGTTTCGGGGCCCGCGAGCCCCTCCACTTT.

This clone showed up just once. This chain joins TRBV4-1 and TRBJ2-1; 7 bases agree with TRBD2. With V trimmed by 3 bases and J by 5 bases, 10 bases remained unmatched. The CDR3 runs to 16 residues. Germline-derived CDR1 and CDR2 are MGHRA and YSYEKL. CDR3 loop: CASSQFWAGVNNEQFF. For the CDR3, the DNA is TGCGCCAGCAGCCAGTTTTGGGCGGGGGTAAACAATGAGCAGTTCTTC.

The CDR3 nucleotides read TGTGCCAGCAGTACATGGAACAGCAGCTCCTACGAGCAGTACTTC. Residues: CASSTWNSSSYEQYF. V and J are TRBV25-1 and TRBJ2-7, with no clear D. Trimming took 5 bases from V and 0 from J, leaving 14 bases between them. Germline CDR1 MGHDK, CDR2 SYGVNS. The CDR3 totals 15 residues.

The chain couples TRBV4-3 to TRBJ2-5, with TRBD2 matching 11 bases. Germline V CDR1 and CDR2: LGHNA, YSLEER. The length of the CDR3 is 17 residues. After removal of 4 bases from V and 3 bases from J, the junction contained 10 bases not matched to a gene. The CDR3 DNA is TGCGCCAGCAGCCCCTCGGCGGCTAGCGGGGGGAAAGAGACCCAGTACTTC. It is translated as CASSPSAASGGKETQYF.

V and J are TRBV2 and TRBJ1-1; 10 nucleotides match TRBD1. The CDR3 extends over 17 amino acids. Losses at the gene ends were 7 bases for V and 4 bases for J; bases not matched to a gene: 15. CDR1 is SNHLY and CDR2 is FYNNEI in the germline V gene. The chain's CDR3 is CASTPRDRGPQRTEAFF. DNA for the CDR3: TGTGCCAGCACACCTAGGGACAGGGGCCCTCAGCGCACTGAAGCTTTCTTT. Full variable domain (remainder filled in from reference TRBV2 and TRBJ1-1): EPEVTQTPSHQVTQMGQEVILRCVPISNHLYFYWYRQILGQKVEFLVSFYNNEISEKSEIFDDQFSVERPDGSNFTLKIRSTKLEDSAMYFCASTPRDRGPQRTEAFFGQGTRLTVV.

This chain connects TRBV5-4 to TRBJ1-2; D ambiguous. V was shortened by 5 bases and J by 0 bases, with 8 bases between the two germline ends. The germline gives CDR1 SGHNT, CDR2 YYREEE (reference sequence). The CDR3 runs to 13 residues. CDR3: CASRDVANYGYTF. As DNA, the CDR3 is TGTGCCAGCAGAGATGTAGCTAACTATGGCTACACCTTC.